In its sample, the clone carrying this T cell receptor (beta chain) was seen many times. The data were obtained in a study of T cells of healthy individuals. Each CDR3 protein is one row after TCRdb ran MiXCR on the 5' RACE reads. The table lists 100,000 or so distinct CDR3 sequences, approximately 15% of them singletons. This sequence originates from a human donor in good health.

The CDR3 coding sequence is TGTGCCACCAGTGATTGGACAGCAAGCACAGATACGCAGTATTTT. Protein product: CATSDWTASTDTQYF. The V call is TRBV24-1, the J call TRBJ2-3; a weak D match, TRBD1 (6 bases). Germline-derived CDR1 and CDR2 are KGHDR and SFDVKD. This CDR3 is built from 15 residues. Deletions cut 2 bases from V and 0 bases from J, with 8 bases between.